The 20 T cell receptor beta chains presented below share a single source sample, sequenced in a study of cytomegalovirus exposure and HLA in healthy donors. PCR involved 60 Vbeta and 13 Jbeta primers. TCRdb's copy holds only in-frame clones and misses some; the assay was immunoSEQ multiplex PCR. The table lists some 150,000 clones, roughly 80% of them singletons. The material sequenced was PBMCs. Source of these receptors: a woman in her 30s in good health and CMV-seropositive.

This clone was picked up a small number of times. The chain links TRBV5-1 to TRBJ2-3; 7 bases agree with TRBD2. In germline, CDR1 is SGHRS, CDR2 YFSETQ. Trimming cost V 2 bases and J 0 bases; bases outside gene matches: 3. CDR3 size: 15 residues. The CDR3 sequence is CASSLGAGSTDTQYF. DNA of the CDR3: TGCGCCAGCAGCTTAGGAGCGGGAAGCACAGATACGCAGTATTTT.

This chain connects TRBV19 to TRBJ1-5; D ambiguous. The CDR3 has 13 residues. V was shortened by 6 bases and J by 5 bases, with 11 bases between the two germline ends. Germline V lookup: CDR1 LNHDA, CDR2 SQIVND (reference sequence). CDR3 sequence (DNA): TGTGCCAGTAGGGAGGCCCAATATCAGCCCCAGCATTTT. Protein product: CASREAQYQPQHF. Drawing the rest from reference TRBV19 and TRBJ1-5, the complete variable domain is DGGITQSPKYLFRKEGQNVTLSCEQNLNHDAMYWYRQDPGQGLRLIYYSQIVNDFQKGDIAEGYSVSREKKESFPLTVTSAQKNPTAFYLCASREAQYQPQHFGDGTRLSIL.

V gene TRBV28 combines with J gene TRBJ2-2; D remains ambiguous. Germline loops: CDR1 MDHEN, CDR2 SYDVKM. Trimming removed 5 bases at V and 5 bases at J, with 6 bases between. The CDR3 loop spans 12 amino acids. CDR3: CASSQITGELFF. The CDR3 bases are TGTGCCAGCAGTCAGATTACCGGGGAGCTGTTTTTT.

This clone has only one observation. J is TRBJ1-3 and V is TRBV21-1. TRBV21-1 is given as a pseudogene. There are 14 residues in the CDR3. The CDR3 nucleotides are TGTGCCACCCCGGGGGTCTTTTCTGGAAACACCATATATTTT. Protein product: CATPGVFSGNTIYF.

The J gene is TRBJ2-1, the V gene TRBV5-8; D uncertain. Trimming stripped 0 bases from V and 3 bases from J, with 7 bases between. Germline V gene lookup returns CDR1 SGHTS and CDR2 YDEGEE. This CDR3 is 14 amino acids long. As DNA, the CDR3 is TGTGCCAGCAGCTTGGGACAAAACTACAATGAGCAGTTCTTC. It encodes CASSLGQNYNEQFF.

CDR3 region: CAWRKKSSYNEQFF. In DNA form, the CDR3 reads TGTGCCTGGAGAAAGAAGAGCTCCTACAATGAGCAGTTCTTC. The chain recombines TRBV30 with TRBJ2-1; no definite D call. V shed 3 bases and J shed 0 bases, with 9 bases lying between them. This CDR3 is built from 14 residues. Germline CDR1 and CDR2: GTSNPN and SVGIG (reference sequence). The full variable domain, with the rest looked up from reference TRBV30 and TRBJ2-1, is SQTIHQWPATLVQPVGSPLSLECTVEGTSNPNLYWYRQAAGRGLQLLFYSVGIGQISSEVPQNLSASRPQDRQFILSSKKLLLSDSGFYLCAWRKKSSYNEQFFGPGTRLTVL.

Only a few counts were recorded for this clone. The chain joins TRBV7-2 to TRBJ2-7; 9 bases map to TRBD1. The germline gives CDR1 SGHTA, CDR2 FQGNSA. The CDR3 has 15 amino acids. The V segment lost 7 bases and the J segment 5 bases; nucleotides outside the gene matches: 12. The CDR3 spells CASTLGDRESNEQYF. CDR3 in DNA: TGTGCCAGCACCCTAGGGGACAGGGAATCCAACGAGCAGTACTTC.

The CDR3 DNA reads TGTGCCAGCAGCCCGCAGGGCTCCTACAATGAGCAGTTCTTC. Translation: CASSPQGSYNEQFF. This chain joins TRBV5-4 and TRBJ2-1, with D maybe TRBD1 (5 bases). The CDR3 extends over 14 amino acids. Trimming cost V 4 bases and J 0 bases, with 8 bases left between them. Germline CDR1 reads SGHNT; CDR2 reads YYREEE (reference sequence).

V usage is TRBV4-3 and J usage is TRBJ1-6; D is perhaps TRBD1 (6 bases). Germline CDR1 and CDR2: LGHNA and YSLEER. The V end lost 0 bases, the J end lost 9 bases, and 18 bases lay between the germline ends. The CDR3 sequence is 17 residues long. CDR3 DNA sequence: TGCGCCAGCAGCCAAGATTGGCGGGGGGCGTGGAGTTCACCCCTCCACTTT. This sequence encodes CASSQDWRGAWSSPLHF.

The V call is TRBV11-2, the J call TRBJ2-2, with TRBD2 identical over 9 bases. The CDR3 loop spans 16 amino acids. Germline CDR1 SGHAT, CDR2 FQNNGV. Trimming removed 4 bases from V and 6 bases from J; junction bases left unmatched: 9. The CDR3 spells CASSSLAGAPSGELFF. The CDR3 region has the DNA TGTGCCAGCAGCTCCTTAGCGGGGGCCCCTTCCGGGGAGCTGTTTTTT.

V and J are TRBV23-1 and TRBJ1-4; D perhaps matches TRBD1 (6 bases). TRBV23-1 is identified as an open reading frame with a role that is uncertain. This CDR3 has 14 amino acids. V gave up 7 bases and J gave up 7 bases, with 16 bases separating them. In DNA, the CDR3 is TGCGCCAGCATAAGGTATCGGACAGCTGAAAAACTGTTTTTT. It translates to CASIRYRTAEKLFF.

The rearrangement uses TRBV18 and TRBJ2-7; possible D gene TRBD2, 6 bases. This CDR3 contains 16 residues. Per germline, CDR1 KGHSH and CDR2 LQKENI. Trimming removed 3 bases from V and 3 bases from J, with 18 bases in between. The CDR3 bases are TGTGCCAGCTCACCCGGGGGTCCGGTGGTAAGCTACGAGCAGTACTTC. Encoded protein: CASSPGGPVVSYEQYF.

The chain uses TRBV6-6 and TRBJ1-2, with TRBD1 matching 7 bases. In germline, CDR1 is MNHNY, CDR2 SVGAGI (reference sequence). CDR3 size: 15 residues. J gave up 2 bases and V 4 bases, and 7 bases lay outside the gene matches. Here the CDR3 reads CASSSLGTENYGYTF. The CDR3 coding sequence is TGTGCCAGCAGTTCCTTAGGGACAGAGAACTATGGCTACACCTTC.

J is TRBJ1-2 and V is TRBV7-9; TRBD1 is a possible D gene (5 bases). The CDR3 is 13 amino acids. Germline V lookup: CDR1 SEHNR, CDR2 FQNEAQ (reference sequence). The ends were cut back, 5 bases at V and 2 bases at J, with 9 bases in the middle. The CDR3 sequence is CASSPDTNYGYTF. The CDR3 region has the DNA TGTGCCAGCAGCCCGGACACCAACTATGGCTACACCTTC.

This rearrangement joins TRBV2 to TRBJ2-1, with 7 positions matching TRBD2. Trimming at V came to 7 bases and at J to 0 bases, leaving 3 bases not matched to a gene. The germline V gene has CDR1 SNHLY and CDR2 FYNNEI. There are 14 residues in the CDR3. The CDR3 DNA reads as TGTGCCAGCACACGCGGGAGCTCCTACAATGAGCAGTTCTTC. Translating gives CASTRGSSYNEQFF.

The genes are TRBV7-3 and TRBJ1-2; D is unclear. Germline CDR1 and CDR2: SGHTA and FQGTGA. V shed 5 bases and J shed 7 bases, with 8 bases lying between them. CDR3 length equals 11 residues. For the CDR3, the DNA is TGTGCCAGCAGCCGGAGGCGTGGCTACACCTTC. Translation: CASSRRRGYTF.

The rearrangement links TRBV4-2 to TRBJ2-7, with TRBD1 matching 9 bases. Germline V lookup: CDR1 LGHNA, CDR2 YNFKEQ. With V trimmed by 4 bases and J by 4 bases, 8 bases remained unmatched. CDR3 length: 15 residues. DNA of the CDR3: TGTGCCAGCAGCCTACCACAGGGGGCGAGGTACGAGCAGTACTTC. It encodes CASSLPQGARYEQYF.

The chain joins TRBV4-3 to TRBJ1-2, with D maybe TRBD1 (6 bases). Germline V gene data show CDR1 as LGHNA and CDR2 as YSLEER. There are 15 residues in the CDR3. V lost 0 bases and J lost 3, with 11 bases in between. The CDR3 is CASSQDLTGYYGYTF. The DNA of the CDR3 is TGCGCCAGCAGCCAAGACTTGACAGGCTACTATGGCTACACCTTC.

The sample holds a few counts of this clone. This sequence joins TRBV29-1 and TRBJ2-7; D is unresolved. The V end lost 2 bases, the J end lost 3 bases, and 8 bases lay between the germline ends. CDR1 is SQVTM, CDR2 ANQGSEA, per germline. The CDR3 length is 12 residues. This CDR3 reads CSVESEVYEQYF. The CDR3 DNA follows: TGCAGCGTTGAATCAGAGGTCTACGAGCAGTACTTC.

The rearrangement joins TRBV6-5 to TRBJ2-5; D could derive from TRBD1 or TRBD2 (5 bases each). The DNA end favors TRBJ2-7, so the J call may be wrong. Germline V lookup: CDR1 MNHEY, CDR2 SVGAGI. This CDR3 contains 14 residues. The CDR3 nucleotides are TGTGCCAGCAGTTACTCGCTGGGGGCCTACGAGCAGTACTTC. Encoded protein: CASSYSLGAYEQYF.